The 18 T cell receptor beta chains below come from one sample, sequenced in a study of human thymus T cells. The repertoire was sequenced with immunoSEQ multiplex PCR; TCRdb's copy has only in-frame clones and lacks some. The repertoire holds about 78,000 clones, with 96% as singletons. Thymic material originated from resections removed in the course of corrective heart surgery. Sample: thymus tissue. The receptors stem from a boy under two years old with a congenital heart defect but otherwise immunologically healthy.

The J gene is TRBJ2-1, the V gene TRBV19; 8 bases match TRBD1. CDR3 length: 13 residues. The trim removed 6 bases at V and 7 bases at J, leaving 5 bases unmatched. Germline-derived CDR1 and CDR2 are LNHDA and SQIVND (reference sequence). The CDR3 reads CASRGQANNEQFF. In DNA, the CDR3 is TGTGCCAGTAGGGGACAGGCAAATAATGAGCAGTTCTTC.

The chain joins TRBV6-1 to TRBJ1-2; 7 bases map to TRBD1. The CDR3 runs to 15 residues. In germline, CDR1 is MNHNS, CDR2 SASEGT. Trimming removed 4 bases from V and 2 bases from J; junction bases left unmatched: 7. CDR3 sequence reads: CASSGVGQDNYGYTF. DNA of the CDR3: TGTGCCAGCAGTGGGGTAGGACAGGACAACTATGGCTACACCTTC.

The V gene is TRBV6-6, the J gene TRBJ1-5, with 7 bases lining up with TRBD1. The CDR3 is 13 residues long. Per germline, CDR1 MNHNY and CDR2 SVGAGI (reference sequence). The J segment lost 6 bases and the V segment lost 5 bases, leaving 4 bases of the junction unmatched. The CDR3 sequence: CASSAHRGQPQHF. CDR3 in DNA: TGTGCCAGCAGTGCCCACAGGGGTCAGCCCCAGCATTTT.

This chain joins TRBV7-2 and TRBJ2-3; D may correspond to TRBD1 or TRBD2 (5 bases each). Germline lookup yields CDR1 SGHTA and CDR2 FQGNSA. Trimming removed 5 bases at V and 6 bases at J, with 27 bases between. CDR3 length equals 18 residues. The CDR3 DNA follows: TGTGCCAGCAGCCGAAGCCCGTCCTCCGGGACCCGAGCGGATACGCAGTATTTT. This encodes CASSRSPSSGTRADTQYF. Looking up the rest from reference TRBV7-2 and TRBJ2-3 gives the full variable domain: GAGVSQSPSNKVTEKGKDVELRCDPISGHTALYWYRQSLGQGLEFLIYFQGNSAPDKSGLPSDRFSAERTGGSVSTLTIQRTQQEDSAVYLCASSRSPSSGTRADTQYFGPGTRLTVL.

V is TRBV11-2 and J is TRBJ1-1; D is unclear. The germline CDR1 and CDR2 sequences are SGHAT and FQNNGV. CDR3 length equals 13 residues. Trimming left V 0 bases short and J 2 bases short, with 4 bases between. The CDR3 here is CASSLDTNTEAFF. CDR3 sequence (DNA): TGTGCCAGCAGCTTAGATACCAACACTGAAGCTTTCTTT. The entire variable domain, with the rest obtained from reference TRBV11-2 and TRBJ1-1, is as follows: EAGVAQSPRYKIIEKRQSVAFWCNPISGHATLYWYQQILGQGPKLLIQFQNNGVVDDSQLPKDRFSAERLKGVDSTLKIQPAKLEDSAVYLCASSLDTNTEAFFGQGTRLTVV.

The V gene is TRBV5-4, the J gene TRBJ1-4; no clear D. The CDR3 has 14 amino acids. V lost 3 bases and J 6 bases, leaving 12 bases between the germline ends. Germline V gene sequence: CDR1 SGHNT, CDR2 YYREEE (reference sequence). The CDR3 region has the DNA TGTGCCAGCAGCTCCCCCGGAGGTGATGAAAAACTGTTTTTT. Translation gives CASSSPGGDEKLFF.

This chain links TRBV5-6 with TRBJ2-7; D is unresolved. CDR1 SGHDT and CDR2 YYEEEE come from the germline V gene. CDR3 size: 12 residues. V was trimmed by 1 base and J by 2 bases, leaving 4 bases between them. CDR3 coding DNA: TGTGCCAGCAGCTTGCGAGCCTACGAGCAGTACTTC. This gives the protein CASSLRAYEQYF.

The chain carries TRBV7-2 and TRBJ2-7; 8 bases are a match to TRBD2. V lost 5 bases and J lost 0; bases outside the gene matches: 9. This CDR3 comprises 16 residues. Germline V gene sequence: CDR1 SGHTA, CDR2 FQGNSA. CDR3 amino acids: CASSPRGGGSSYEQYF. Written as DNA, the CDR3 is TGTGCCAGCAGCCCCCGGGGGGGCGGGAGCTCCTACGAGCAGTACTTC.

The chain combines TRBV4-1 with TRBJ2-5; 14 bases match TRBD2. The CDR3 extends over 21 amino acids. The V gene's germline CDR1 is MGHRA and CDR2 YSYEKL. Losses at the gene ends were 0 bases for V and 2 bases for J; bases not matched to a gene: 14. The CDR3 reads CASSQDESGLAGEPIQETQYF. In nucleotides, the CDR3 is TGCGCCAGCAGCCAAGATGAATCGGGACTAGCGGGGGAGCCTATACAAGAGACCCAGTACTTC.

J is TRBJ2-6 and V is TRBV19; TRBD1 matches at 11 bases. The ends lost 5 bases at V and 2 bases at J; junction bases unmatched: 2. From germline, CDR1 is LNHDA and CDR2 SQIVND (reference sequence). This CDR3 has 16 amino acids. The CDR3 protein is CASSEGQGAGANVLTF. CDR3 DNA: TGTGCCAGTAGTGAGGGACAGGGGGCTGGGGCCAACGTCCTGACTTTC.

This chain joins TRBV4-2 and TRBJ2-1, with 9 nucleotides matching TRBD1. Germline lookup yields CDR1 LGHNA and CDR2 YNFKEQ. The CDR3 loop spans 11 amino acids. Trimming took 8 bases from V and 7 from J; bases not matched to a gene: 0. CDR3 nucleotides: TGTGCCAGCGGACAGGGGAATGAGCAGTTCTTC. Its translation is CASGQGNEQFF.

The CDR3 DNA reads TGTGCCACCAGCAGAGAGGGGGTACATGAAAAACTGTTTTTT. Its protein product is CATSREGVHEKLFF. The gene calls are TRBV15 and TRBJ1-4, with TRBD1 as a possible D gene (5 bases). V was trimmed by 0 bases and J by 6 bases, leaving 8 bases between them. CDR3 length: 14 residues. The germline CDR1 and CDR2 sequences are LNHNV and YYDKDF (reference sequence).

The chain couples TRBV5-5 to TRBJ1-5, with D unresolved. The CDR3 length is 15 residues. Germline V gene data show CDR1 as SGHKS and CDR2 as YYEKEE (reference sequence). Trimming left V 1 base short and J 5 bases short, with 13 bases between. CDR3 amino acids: CASSLTTGEDQPQHF. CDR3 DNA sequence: TGTGCCAGCAGCTTGACGACCGGTGAGGATCAGCCCCAGCATTTT.

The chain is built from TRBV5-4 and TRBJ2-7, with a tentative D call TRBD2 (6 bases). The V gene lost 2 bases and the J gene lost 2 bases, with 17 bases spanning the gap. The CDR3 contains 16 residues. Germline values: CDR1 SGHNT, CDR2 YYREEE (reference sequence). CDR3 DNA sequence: TGTGCCAGCAGCTTCCGCGGGAAGCATTACCCCTACGAGCAGTACTTC. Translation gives CASSFRGKHYPYEQYF.

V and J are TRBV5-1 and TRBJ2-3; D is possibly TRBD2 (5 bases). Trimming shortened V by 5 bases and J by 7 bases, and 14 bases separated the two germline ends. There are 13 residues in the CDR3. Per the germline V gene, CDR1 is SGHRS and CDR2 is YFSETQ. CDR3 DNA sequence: TGCGCCAGCAGTCATAACCGGGAAAATACGCAGTATTTT. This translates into CASSHNRENTQYF. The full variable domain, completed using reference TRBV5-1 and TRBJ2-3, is KAGVTQTPRYLIKTRGQQVTLSCSPISGHRSVSWYQQTPGQGLQFLFEYFSETQRNKGNFPGRFSGRQFSNSRSEMNVSTLELGDSALYLCASSHNRENTQYFGPGTRLTVL.

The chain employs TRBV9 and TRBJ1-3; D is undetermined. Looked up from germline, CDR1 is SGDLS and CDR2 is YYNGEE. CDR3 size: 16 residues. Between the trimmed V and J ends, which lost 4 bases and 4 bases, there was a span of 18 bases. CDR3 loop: CASSSRGKMPGNTIYF. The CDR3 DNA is TGTGCCAGCAGCTCACGTGGTAAGATGCCGGGAAACACCATATATTTT.

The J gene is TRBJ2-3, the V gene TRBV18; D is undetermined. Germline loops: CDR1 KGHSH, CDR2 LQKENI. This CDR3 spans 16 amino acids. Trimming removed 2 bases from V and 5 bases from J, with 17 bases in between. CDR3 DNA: TGTGCCAGCTCACCAGACAAAAAGGGCTTGAGAGATACGCAGTATTTT. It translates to CASSPDKKGLRDTQYF.

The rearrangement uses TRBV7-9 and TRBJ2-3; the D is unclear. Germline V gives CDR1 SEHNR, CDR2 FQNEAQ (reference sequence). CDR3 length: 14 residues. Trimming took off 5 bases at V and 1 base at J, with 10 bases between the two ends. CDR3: CASSLKTGTDTQYF. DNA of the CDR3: TGTGCCAGCAGCCTGAAGACGGGCACAGATACGCAGTATTTT.